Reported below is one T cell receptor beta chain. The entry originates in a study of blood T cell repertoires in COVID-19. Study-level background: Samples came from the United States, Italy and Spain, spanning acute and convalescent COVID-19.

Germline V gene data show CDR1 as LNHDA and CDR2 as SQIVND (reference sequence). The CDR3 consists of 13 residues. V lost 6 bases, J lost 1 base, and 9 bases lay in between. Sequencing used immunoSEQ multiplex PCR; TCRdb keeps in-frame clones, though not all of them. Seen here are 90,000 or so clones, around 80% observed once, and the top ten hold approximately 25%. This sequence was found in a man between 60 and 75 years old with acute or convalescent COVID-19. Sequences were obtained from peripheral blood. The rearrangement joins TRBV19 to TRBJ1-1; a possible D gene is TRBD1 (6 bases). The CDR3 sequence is CASRYRENTEAFF. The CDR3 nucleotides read TGTGCCAGTAGATACAGGGAGAACACTGAAGCTTTCTTT.